This passage covers 17 T cell receptor beta chains from one sample sequenced in a study of human T cells and chemical hapten exposure. Unfractionated whole blood yielded total RNA. Within the library, unique molecular identifiers were attached to each individual cDNA molecule. In TCRdb, the reads were re-called with MiXCR into one record per CDR3 protein. Altogether around 120,000 distinct CDR3 sequences are present, 6.5% to 10% being singletons, with the ten largest covering around 1.5%. Sequences were obtained from whole blood. The origin of the receptors is a human donor in good health. Some clones in this sample may be carry-over from other donors' samples.

The chain links TRBV7-2 to TRBJ2-3; 8 bases map to TRBD1. The CDR3 runs 18 residues. Germline V gene sequence: CDR1 SGHTA, CDR2 FQGNSA. The V gene end was trimmed by 5 bases and the J gene end by 2 bases; junction bases not matched to a gene: 15. CDR3: CASSPRTGGSFTTDTQYF. Written as DNA, the CDR3 is TGTGCCAGCAGCCCCCGTACAGGGGGTTCCTTTACCACAGATACGCAGTATTTT. Based on the CDR3 plus reference TRBV7-2 and TRBJ2-3, the full variable domain is GAGVSQSPSNKVTEKGKDVELRCDPISGHTALYWYRQSLGQGLEFLIYFQGNSAPDKSGLPSDRFSAERTGGSVSTLTIQRTQQEDSAVYLCASSPRTGGSFTTDTQYFGPGTRLTVL.

This clonotype was detected only a few times. V usage is TRBV3-1 and J usage is TRBJ2-7, with D uncertain. The V and J ends lost 4 bases and 6 bases respectively, with 16 bases between them. From germline, CDR1 is LGHDT and CDR2 YNNKEL (reference sequence). There are 14 residues in the CDR3. CDR3 protein: CASSRAVASVEQYF. DNA of the CDR3: TGTGCCAGCAGCCGGGCGGTGGCCTCCGTCGAGCAGTACTTC.

This chain joins TRBV29-1 and TRBJ2-1, with D possibly being TRBD1 (6 bases). Deletions cut 0 bases from V and 5 bases from J, with 14 bases between. This CDR3 has 15 residues. Germline CDR1 SQVTM, CDR2 ANQGSEA. The CDR3 is CSVEDYRDTHNEQFF. In DNA, the CDR3 is TGCAGCGTTGAAGATTATAGGGACACCCACAATGAGCAGTTCTTC.

This sequence joins TRBV4-3 and TRBJ2-3, with 8 bases identical to TRBD1. Germline lookup yields CDR1 LGHNA and CDR2 YSLEER. With 0 bases clipped from V and 6 bases from J, the junction kept 5 bases outside the gene matches. The CDR3 consists of 15 residues. The CDR3 DNA is TGCGCCAGCAGCCAAGATTTCCGGACAGGGGATACGCAGTATTTT. Translating gives CASSQDFRTGDTQYF.

The table lists this clonotype with a few counts. The V and J genes are TRBV14 and TRBJ2-1; 14 bases align to TRBD2. Germline loops: CDR1 SGHDN, CDR2 FVKESK. V lost 0 bases to trimming and J lost 7 bases; unmatched junction nucleotides: 2. This CDR3 has 16 residues. The CDR3 region has the DNA TGTGCCAGCAGCCAAGAAGGGACTAGCGGGAGAAATGAGCAGTTCTTC. It yields the protein CASSQEGTSGRNEQFF.

This clonotype was seen many times. The rearrangement links TRBV12-3 or TRBV12-4 to TRBJ2-5; perhaps TRBD2 as D (7 bases). V shed 10 bases and J shed 5 bases, with 20 bases lying between them. The CDR3 sequence is 14 residues long. Here the CDR3 DNA reads TGTGCCACGTCCCGGGGGGCGGGCCTCGAGACCCAGTACTTC. As protein: CATSRGAGLETQYF.

The V call is TRBV5-4, the J call TRBJ1-6; TRBD1 matches 9 bases. The germline CDR1 and CDR2 sequences are SGHNT and YYREEE (reference sequence). Trimming removed 5 bases from V and 6 bases from J; junction bases left unmatched: 6. The CDR3 sequence is 15 residues long. Here the CDR3 reads CASSLPGQGNSPLHF. The CDR3 DNA is TGTGCCAGCAGTTTGCCGGGACAGGGTAATTCACCCCTCCACTTT.

This clonotype was counted at least ten times. The V call is TRBV9, the J call TRBJ1-1, with D unresolved. The CDR3 sequence is 15 residues long. V gave up 0 bases and J gave up 0 bases, with 9 bases separating them. CDR1 and CDR2 (germline): SGDLS, YYNGEE. CDR3: CASSVGAGLNTEAFF. In nucleotides, the CDR3 is TGTGCCAGCAGCGTAGGGGCAGGACTGAACACTGAAGCTTTCTTT.

The chain joins TRBV15 to TRBJ1-6; no definite D call. Trimming removed 2 bases at V and 5 bases at J, with 4 bases between. The germline V gene has CDR1 LNHNV and CDR2 YYDKDF (reference sequence). This CDR3 region has 13 residues. The CDR3 spells CATSRKNNSPLHF. CDR3 bases: TGTGCCACCAGCAGAAAAAATAATTCACCCCTCCACTTT.

J is TRBJ2-2 and V is TRBV4-1; tentative D call: TRBD2 (5 bases). This CDR3 spans 16 amino acids. CDR1 is MGHRA, CDR2 YSYEKL, per germline. The V end was cut by 0 bases, the J end by 1 base, with 9 bases between. CDR3 in DNA: TGCGCCAGCAGCCAAGACCCGGGGTTGAACACCGGGGAGCTGTTTTTT. As protein: CASSQDPGLNTGELFF.

The chain has TRBV6-5 and TRBJ1-5, with D hard to call. The germline gives CDR1 MNHEY, CDR2 SVGAGI. The V end lost 4 bases, the J end lost 0 bases, and 10 bases lay between the germline ends. The CDR3 runs 15 residues. DNA for the CDR3: TGTGCCAGCAGTTCCGCGGGGAATAGCAATCAGCCCCAGCATTTT. This translates into CASSSAGNSNQPQHF.

V is TRBV2 and J is TRBJ1-2, with D uncertain. The CDR3 extends over 13 amino acids. Trimming cost V 3 bases and J 3 bases, with 8 bases left between them. Germline-derived CDR1 and CDR2 are SNHLY and FYNNEI. DNA of the CDR3: TGTGCCAGCAGTGACCATGGCGACTATGGCTACACCTTC. Translation: CASSDHGDYGYTF.

There are many counts of this clonotype. As DNA, the CDR3 is TGTGCCAGCTCACTGACCTTACTAGCGAACTCCTACAATGAGCAGTTCTTC. This encodes CASSLTLLANSYNEQFF. The chain joins TRBV18 to TRBJ2-1; TRBD2 aligns across 7 bases. Looked up from germline, CDR1 is KGHSH and CDR2 is LQKENI. Losses at the gene ends were 4 bases for V and 0 bases for J; bases not matched to a gene: 9. This CDR3 is built from 17 residues.

Ten or more counts support this clonotype. The chain is built from TRBV29-1 and TRBJ1-1, with 7 positions matching TRBD1. V lost 4 bases to trimming and J lost 1 base; unmatched junction nucleotides: 9. CDR1 and CDR2 from the germline V gene are SQVTM and ANQGSEA. The CDR3 loop spans 15 amino acids. The CDR3 region is CSVGIDRVENTEAFF. Here the CDR3 DNA reads TGCAGCGTTGGAATAGACAGGGTCGAGAACACTGAAGCTTTCTTT.

V gene TRBV20-1 combines with J gene TRBJ1-4; 7 bases map to TRBD1. The CDR3 is 15 amino acids. Trimming removed 1 base from V and 7 bases from J; junction bases left unmatched: 9. Per the germline V gene, CDR1 is DFQATT and CDR2 is SNEGSKA (reference sequence). CDR3 coding DNA: TGCAGTGCTAGAGGGGCCCGGGACAGCCTTGAAAAACTGTTTTTT. Its translation: CSARGARDSLEKLFF.

This chain joins TRBV5-1 and TRBJ2-7, with 7 nucleotides matching TRBD1. This CDR3 has 14 amino acids. Germline assignment: CDR1 SGHRS and CDR2 YFSETQ. V gave up 4 bases and J gave up 5 bases; unmatched junction bases: 9. The CDR3 loop reads CASSPEDRADEQYF. The DNA for the CDR3 is TGCGCCAGCAGCCCCGAAGACAGGGCCGACGAGCAGTACTTC.

This clonotype was found a few times. The chain is built from TRBV25-1 and TRBJ2-7, with D hard to call. Per the germline V gene, CDR1 is MGHDK and CDR2 is SYGVNS. The CDR3 length is 14 residues. The germline V and J ends were trimmed by 3 bases and 6 bases, with 15 bases remaining between them. Here the CDR3 DNA reads TGTGCCAGCAGTGACAGTATGGGCCTACGCGAGCAGTACTTC. Its protein product is CASSDSMGLREQYF.